A selection of T cell receptor beta chains follows, all from one sample in a study of glioma-infiltrating T cells. In TCRdb, the multiplex PCR reads were re-called with MiXCR into one record per CDR3 protein. The table shows fewer than 55,000 distinct CDR3 sequences, with around 22% occurring only once. What was sequenced was glioma tissue, nonneoplastic brain tissue, or PBMCs (not recorded which). The origin of the receptors is a human donor with low-grade glioma or glioblastoma, undergoing nonglioma brain surgery, or in good health (not recorded which). The CDR3 runs from the conserved cysteine through the conserved F or W. D genes are given only for firm matches. The listing skips clone size in some rows; elsewhere it reads once, few, many or a size class.

D,V,J,size,CDR3,DNA
NA,TRBV7-9,TRBJ1-2,many,CASSAGNSYGYTF,TGTGCCAGCAGCGCAGGGAATAGCTATGGCTACACCTTC
NA,TRBV6-1,TRBJ2-5,many,CASSTTSLETQYF,TGTGCCAGCAGCACAACTAGTCTAGAGACCCAGTACTTC
TRBD1,TRBV9,TRBJ1-6,NA,CASSVGETGGNSPLHF,TGTGCCAGCAGCGTAGGGGAGACAGGGGGTAATTCACCCCTCCACTTT
NA,TRBV11-2,TRBJ1-1,many,CASSLGANTEAFF,TGCGCCAGCAGCTTGGGGGCGAACACTGAAGCTTTCTTT
NA,TRBV3-1,TRBJ1-1,many,CASSQETRAAEAFF,TGTGCCAGCAGCCAAGAAACCCGCGCGGCTGAAGCTTTCTTT
TRBD1,TRBV20-1,TRBJ1-6,many,CSARGEQGEPLHF,TGCAGTGCTAGAGGGGAACAGGGGGAACCCCTCCACTTT
TRBD1,TRBV4-1,TRBJ1-4,many,CASSQVRTGGEKLFF,TGCGCCAGCAGCCAGGTCCGGACAGGGGGTGAAAAACTGTTTTTT
TRBD1,TRBV15,TRBJ2-5,medium-sized,CATSAPDRGQETQYF,TGTGCCACCAGCGCCCCCGACAGGGGTCAGGAGACCCAGTACTTC
TRBD2,TRBV4-2,TRBJ2-3,NA,CASSKQGLAGMADTQYF,TGTGCCAGCAGCAAGCAGGGACTAGCGGGAATGGCAGATACGCAGTATTTT
TRBD1,TRBV18,TRBJ1-3,many,CASSPPTGQAKGAGNTIYF,TGTGCCAGCTCACCACCCACGGGACAGGCTAAGGGCGCTGGAAACACCATATATTTT
TRBD1,TRBV28,TRBJ2-5,many,CASSPGQVGGKRAQYF,TGTGCCAGCAGTCCCGGACAGGTTGGAGGAAAGAGGGCCCAGTACTTC
NA,TRBV20-1,TRBJ1-4,many,CSARGRDPNEKLFF,TGCAGTGCTAGAGGTCGGGACCCTAATGAAAAACTGTTTTTT
NA,TRBV3-1,TRBJ2-1,few,CASSQEGLEQFF,TGTGCCAGCAGCCAAGAAGGTCTGGAGCAGTTCTTC
NA,TRBV7-9,TRBJ1-2,many,CASSLVEGGHGYTF,TGTGCCAGCAGCTTAGTGGAGGGAGGGCACGGCTACACCTTC
NA,TRBV6-1,TRBJ2-7,many,CASSPRDNTAYEQYF,TGTGCCAGCAGCCCCCGGGACAACACCGCCTACGAGCAGTACTTC
NA,TRBV6-2/TRBV6-3,TRBJ1-1,many,CASRDEGSTEAFF,TGTGCCAGCAGGGACGAGGGCAGCACTGAAGCTTTCTTT
NA,TRBV7-2,TRBJ2-2,many,CASSPLGTGELFF,TGTGCCAGCAGCCCGCTTGGCACCGGGGAGCTGTTTTTT
TRBD1,TRBV27,TRBJ1-1,NA,CASIPGQVNTEALF,TGTGCCAGCATCCCCGGACAGGTGAACACTGAAGCTTTATTT
TRBD2,TRBV4-2,TRBJ2-5,NA,CASLTGTSGGQETQYF,TGTGCCAGCCTGACCGGGACTAGCGGGGGGCAAGAGACCCAGTACTTC
NA,TRBV7-2,TRBJ1-1,many,CASSLFNSAGTEAFF,TGTGCCAGCAGCTTATTTAACAGCGCCGGGACTGAAGCTTTCTTT
NA,TRBV11-3,TRBJ2-3,many,CASSLDPGQGRDTQYF,TGTGCCAGCAGCTTAGATCCAGGGCAGGGGAGAGATACGCAGTATTTT
NA,TRBV2,TRBJ1-6,many,CASGRGYNSPLHF,TGTGCCAGCGGCAGGGGCTATAATTCACCCCTCCACTTT
NA,TRBV2,TRBJ2-7,many,CATQGGSSYEQYF,TGTGCCACCCAAGGAGGAAGCTCCTACGAGCAGTACTTC
NA,TRBV6-1,TRBJ2-3,medium-sized,CASSGFNTESTDTRYF,TGTGCCAGCAGTGGCTTTAACACGGAGAGCACAGATACGCGGTATTTT
NA,TRBV5-1,TRBJ1-6,many,CASSLATRSPLHF,TGCGCCAGCAGCTTGGCCACACGTTCACCCCTCCACTTT
TRBD1,TRBV2,TRBJ2-3,many,CASSEWDRERVTDTQYF,TGTGCCAGCAGTGAGTGGGACAGGGAAAGGGTCACAGATACGCAGTATTTT
NA,TRBV4-3,TRBJ2-5,few,CASSQDNVVGYPKETQYF,TGCGCCAGCAGCCAAGATAACGTAGTGGGATATCCAAAAGAGACCCAGTACTTC
TRBD1,TRBV29-1,TRBJ2-5,few,CSVEKQGGETQYF,TGCAGCGTTGAAAAACAGGGGGGCGAGACCCAGTACTTC
NA,TRBV4-1,TRBJ1-2,many,CASSQDRGLTGYTF,TGCGCCAGCAGCCAAGACAGGGGATTGACTGGCTACACCTTC
TRBD2,TRBV6-1,TRBJ2-1,many,CATGLAGGREQFF,TGTGCCACGGGACTAGCGGGGGGGAGAGAGCAGTTCTTC
NA,TRBV4-2,TRBJ2-1,NA,CASSQGPSGGGARNEQFF,TGTGCCAGCAGCCAAGGTCCGTCTGGGGGGGGGGCCCGCAATGAGCAGTTCTTC
NA,TRBV4-1,TRBJ2-1,few,CASSQDYNEQFF,TGCGCCAGCAGCCAAGACTACAATGAGCAGTTCTTC
NA,TRBV4-1,TRBJ2-2,NA,CASSHAIPATRGGNTWELFF,TGCGCCAGCAGCCATGCTATTCCCGCGACGAGGGGCGGGAACACCTGGGAGCTGTTTTTT
NA,TRBV6-1,TRBJ1-6,NA,CASSEGERNSPLHF,TGTGCCAGCAGTGAAGGGGAGAGGAACTCACCCCTCCACTTT
TRBD2,TRBV6-6,TRBJ2-1,many,CASSYPQRGALNEQFF,TGTGCCAGCAGTTACCCGCAGCGGGGGGCCCTCAATGAGCAGTTCTTC
NA,TRBV6-2/TRBV6-3,TRBJ2-6,NA,CASSWTEPLTF,TGTGCCAGCAGTTGGACAGAACCCCTGACTTTC
NA,TRBV4-1,TRBJ1-4,many,CASSHANEKLFF,TGCGCCAGCAGCCACGCTAATGAAAAACTGTTTTTT
TRBD1,TRBV28,TRBJ1-5,many,CASSGVTGTFQPQHF,TGTGCCAGCAGTGGGGTGACAGGGACGTTTCAGCCCCAGCATTTT
NA,TRBV12-3/TRBV12-4,TRBJ2-1,many,CASSTLRPEQFF,TGTGCCAGCAGTACTCTACGACCCGAGCAGTTCTTC
TRBD1,TRBV18,TRBJ2-3,many,CASSRTGGAGTDTQYF,TGTGCCAGCTCGAGGACAGGTGGGGCTGGGACAGATACGCAGTATTTT